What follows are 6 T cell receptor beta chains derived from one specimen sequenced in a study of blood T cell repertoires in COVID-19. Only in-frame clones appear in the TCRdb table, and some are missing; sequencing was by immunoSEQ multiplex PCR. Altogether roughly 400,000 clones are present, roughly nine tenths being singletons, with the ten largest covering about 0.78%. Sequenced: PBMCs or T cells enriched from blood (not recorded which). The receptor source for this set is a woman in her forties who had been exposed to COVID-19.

In DNA form, the CDR3 reads TGTGCCAGTAGTTCCAGGGGAAAGAGCTATGGCTACACCTTC. It codes for CASSSRGKSYGYTF. The chain carries TRBV19 and TRBJ1-2, with D perhaps matching TRBD1 (6 bases). The CDR3 has 14 amino acids. CDR1 is LNHDA, CDR2 SQIVND, per germline (reference sequence). Between the trimmed V and J ends, which lost 5 bases and 4 bases, there was a span of 14 bases. The whole variable domain, filled in from reference TRBV19 and TRBJ1-2, reads DGGITQSPKYLFRKEGQNVTLSCEQNLNHDAMYWYRQDPGQGLRLIYYSQIVNDFQKGDIAEGYSVSREKKESFPLTVTSAQKNPTAFYLCASSSRGKSYGYTFGSGTRLTVV.

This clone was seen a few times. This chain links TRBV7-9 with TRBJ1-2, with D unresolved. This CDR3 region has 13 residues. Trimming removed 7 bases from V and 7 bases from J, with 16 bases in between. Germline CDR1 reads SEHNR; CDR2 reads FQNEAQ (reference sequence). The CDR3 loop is CASTQLALGGYTF. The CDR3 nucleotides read TGTGCCAGCACCCAATTAGCTCTCGGTGGCTACACCTTC. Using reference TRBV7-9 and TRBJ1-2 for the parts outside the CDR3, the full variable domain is DTGVSQNPRHKITKRGQNVTFRCDPISEHNRLYWYRQTLGQGPEFLTYFQNEAQLEKSRLLSDRFSAERPKGSFSTLEIQRTEQGDSAMYLCASTQLALGGYTFGSGTRLTVV.

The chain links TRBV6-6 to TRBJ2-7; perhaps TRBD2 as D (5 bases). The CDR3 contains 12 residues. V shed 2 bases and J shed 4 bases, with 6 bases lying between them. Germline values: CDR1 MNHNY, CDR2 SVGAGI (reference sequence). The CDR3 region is CASSYEGYEQYF. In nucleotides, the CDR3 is TGTGCCAGCAGTTACGAGGGATACGAGCAGTACTTC.

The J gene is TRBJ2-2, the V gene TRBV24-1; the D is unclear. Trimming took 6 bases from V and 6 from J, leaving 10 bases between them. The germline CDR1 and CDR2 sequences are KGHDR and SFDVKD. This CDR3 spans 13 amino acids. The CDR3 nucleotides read TGTGCCACCAGTCCGGTTAATTCCGGGGAGCTGTTTTTT. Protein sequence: CATSPVNSGELFF.

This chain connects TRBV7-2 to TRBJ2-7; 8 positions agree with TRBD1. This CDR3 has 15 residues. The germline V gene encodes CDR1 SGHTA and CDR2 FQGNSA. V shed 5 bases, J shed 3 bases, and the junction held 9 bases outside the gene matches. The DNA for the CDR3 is TGTGCCAGCAGCCCTCAATCGGGACAGGTCTACGAGCAGTACTTC. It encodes CASSPQSGQVYEQYF.

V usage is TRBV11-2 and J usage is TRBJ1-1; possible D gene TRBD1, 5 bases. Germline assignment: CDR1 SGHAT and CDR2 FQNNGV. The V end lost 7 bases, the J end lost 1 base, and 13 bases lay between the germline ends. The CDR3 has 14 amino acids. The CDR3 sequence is CASTHQGSNTEAFF. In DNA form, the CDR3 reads TGTGCCAGCACTCACCAGGGTTCGAACACTGAAGCTTTCTTT.